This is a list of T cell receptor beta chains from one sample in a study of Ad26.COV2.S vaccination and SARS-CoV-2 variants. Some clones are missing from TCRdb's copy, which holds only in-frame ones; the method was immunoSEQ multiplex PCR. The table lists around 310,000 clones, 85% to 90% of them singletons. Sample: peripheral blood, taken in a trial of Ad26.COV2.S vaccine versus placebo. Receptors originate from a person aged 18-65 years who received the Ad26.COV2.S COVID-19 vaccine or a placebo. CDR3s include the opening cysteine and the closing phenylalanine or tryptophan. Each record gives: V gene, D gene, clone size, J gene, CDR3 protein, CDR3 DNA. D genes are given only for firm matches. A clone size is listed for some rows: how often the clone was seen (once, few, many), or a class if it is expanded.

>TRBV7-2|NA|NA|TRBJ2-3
CASSFSVSTDTQYF
TGTGCCAGCAGCTTTAGCGTGAGCACAGATACGCAGTATTTT
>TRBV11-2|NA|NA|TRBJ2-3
CASSSPPGGRVLLPDTQYF
TGTGCCAGCAGCTCGCCCCCGGGGGGCAGGGTCCTTCTTCCGGATACGCAGTATTTT
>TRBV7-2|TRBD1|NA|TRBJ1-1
CASSLDRGEAFF
TGTGCCAGCAGCCTTGACAGGGGAGAGGCTTTCTTT
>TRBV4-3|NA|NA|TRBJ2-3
CASSQDSPTDTQYF
TGCGCCAGCAGCCAAGATTCACCTACAGATACGCAGTATTTT
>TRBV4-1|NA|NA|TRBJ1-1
CASSQEAQLYTEAFF
TGCGCCAGCAGCCAAGAAGCACAGCTTTACACTGAAGCTTTCTTT
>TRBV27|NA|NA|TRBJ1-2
CASSLIGRTDGYTF
TGTGCCAGCAGTTTAATCGGCCGGACGGATGGCTACACCTTC
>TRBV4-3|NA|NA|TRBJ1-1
CASSPVLNTEAFF
TGCGCCAGCAGCCCAGTACTGAACACTGAAGCTTTCTTT
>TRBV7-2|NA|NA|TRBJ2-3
CASSLGRDTQYF
TGTGCCAGCAGCCTGGGACGAGATACGCAGTATTTT
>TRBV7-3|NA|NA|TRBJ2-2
CASSSSAGELFF
TGTGCCAGCAGCTCTAGTGCCGGGGAGCTGTTTTTT
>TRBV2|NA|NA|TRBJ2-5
CASRGGVYQETQYF
TGTGCCAGCAGAGGGGGAGTGTACCAAGAGACCCAGTACTTC
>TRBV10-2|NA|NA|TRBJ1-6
CASSMQDSSPLHF
TGCGCCAGCAGTATGCAGGACAGTTCACCCCTCCACTTT
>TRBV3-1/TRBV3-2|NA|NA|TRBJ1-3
CASSQDRGRRGNTIYF
TGTGCCAGCAGCCAAGATCGGGGACGGCGTGGAAACACCATATATTTT
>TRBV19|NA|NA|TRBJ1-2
CASSIVVLGAEGYTF
TGTGCCAGTAGTATAGTGGTGCTCGGGGCGGAGGGCTACACCTTC
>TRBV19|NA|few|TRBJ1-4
CASSESQTNEKLFF
TGTGCCAGTAGTGAAAGTCAGACTAATGAAAAACTGTTTTTT
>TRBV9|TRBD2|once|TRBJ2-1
CASSTLAGLYNEQFF
TGTGCCAGCAGCACACTAGCGGGTTTGTACAATGAGCAGTTCTTC
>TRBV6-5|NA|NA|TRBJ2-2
CASSYSGAGAGGELFF
TGTGCCAGCAGTTACTCGGGGGCGGGGGCAGGCGGGGAGCTGTTTTTT
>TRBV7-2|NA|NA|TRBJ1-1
CASSLVGVGEKGLEAFF
TGTGCCAGCAGCTTAGTAGGGGTCGGGGAGAAGGGCCTTGAAGCTTTCTTT
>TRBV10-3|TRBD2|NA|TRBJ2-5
CAIGTSGGAVETQYF
TGTGCCATCGGGACTAGCGGGGGGGCCGTGGAGACCCAGTACTTC
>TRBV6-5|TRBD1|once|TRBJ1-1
CASRTGQNTEAFF
TGTGCCAGCCGGACAGGGCAGAACACTGAAGCTTTCTTT
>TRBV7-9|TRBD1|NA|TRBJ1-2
CASSLGQGSNYGYTF
TGTGCCAGCAGCTTAGGACAGGGATCTAACTATGGCTACACCTTC
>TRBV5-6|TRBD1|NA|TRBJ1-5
CASSSLGGQVNNQPQHF
TGTGCCAGCAGCTCTCTCGGGGGACAGGTGAACAATCAGCCCCAGCATTTT
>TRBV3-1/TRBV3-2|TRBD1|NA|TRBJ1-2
CASSQTGWYGYTF
TGTGCCAGCAGCCAGACAGGGTGGTATGGCTACACCTTC
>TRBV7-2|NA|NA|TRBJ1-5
CASSLGAVFQPQHF
TGTGCCAGCAGCTTAGGGGCAGTTTTCCAGCCCCAGCATTTT
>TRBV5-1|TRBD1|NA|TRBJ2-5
CASGGQPQETQYF
TGCGCCAGCGGGGGACAGCCCCAAGAGACCCAGTACTTC
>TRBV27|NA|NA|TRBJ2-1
CASRYQRSVNEQFF
TGTGCCAGCCGATATCAACGATCCGTTAATGAGCAGTTCTTC